This TCR beta chain is from a study of cytomegalovirus exposure and HLA in healthy donors. The junction had 9 bases not matched to a gene; V was cut back by 4 bases and J by 7 bases. This CDR3 comprises 16 residues. CDR1 and CDR2 from the germline V gene are SGHRS and YFSETQ. Study-level findings and limits: Specificity for CMV antigens was confirmed in vitro for three of the CMV-associated chains. Later analysis placed DRB1 highest and HLA-C lowest in TCR association rates, which differed by HLA locus.

A note on this clone: Its specificity is not known.

Researchers ran the PCR with 60 Vbeta and 13 Jbeta primers. Assay: immunoSEQ multiplex PCR; the TCRdb copy retains only in-frame clones and omits some. The sample consists of about 110,000 clones, roughly 82% of them appearing once. V gene TRBV5-1 combines with J gene TRBJ2-2; TRBD2 matches 11 bases. Source material: PBMCs. The TCR was taken from a man aged 25-40 years in good health and CMV-seropositive. The CDR3 reads CASSNSGGAWIGELFF. CDR3 coding DNA: TGCGCCAGCAGCAATAGCGGGGGGGCTTGGATCGGGGAGCTGTTTTTT.